The rows below give T cell receptor beta chains drawn from one sample of a study of T-cell reconstitution after alpha-beta-depleted transplantation in children. TCRdb re-derived calls from the PCR reads in MiXCR, one entry per CDR3 protein. The sample yields 90,000 to 100,000 distinct CDR3 sequences, 20% to 30% seen once. Material: PBMCs, obtained before TCRalphabeta/CD19-depleted stem cell transplant. The receptors were gathered from a boy under 10 years old with acute lymphoblastic leukemia, due to receive a stem cell transplant. CDR3s include the opening cysteine and the closing phenylalanine or tryptophan. Each record gives: D gene, V gene, clone size, J gene, CDR3 protein, CDR3 DNA. The D gene is left open where the match is weak. Rows may omit the clone size; those that give it use once, few, many or a size class.

.	TRBV12-3/TRBV12-4	.	TRBJ2-5	CASSLARDFGETQYF	TGTGCCAGCAGTTTAGCGCGGGACTTTGGAGAGACCCAGTACTTC
.	TRBV28	.	TRBJ1-5	CASRGPGGPQHF	TGTGCCAGCAGAGGTCCCGGGGGTCCCCAGCATTTT
.	TRBV5-6	.	TRBJ1-4	CAIGAGRKNEKLFF	TGTGCCATCGGCGCGGGACGGAAAAATGAAAAACTGTTTTTT
.	TRBV12-3/TRBV12-4	.	TRBJ1-1	CASSLARQGEAFF	TGTGCCAGCAGTTTAGCACGGCAGGGTGAAGCTTTCTTT
TRBD2	TRBV6-5	.	TRBJ2-3	CASSYRGLAGGPADTQYF	TGTGCCAGCAGTTACCGGGGACTAGCGGGAGGGCCGGCAGATACGCAGTATTTT
TRBD1	TRBV29-1	few	TRBJ2-1	CSVVQRDRAVNEQFF	TGCAGCGTTGTGCAACGGGACAGGGCGGTCAATGAGCAGTTCTTC
TRBD2	TRBV20-1	few	TRBJ2-1	CSAFATSGGGNEQFF	TGCAGTGCTTTTGCGACTAGCGGAGGAGGTAATGAGCAGTTCTTC
.	TRBV10-2	few	TRBJ2-5	CASGLGTQYF	TGCGCCAGTGGACTGGGGACCCAGTACTTC
.	TRBV20-1	.	TRBJ2-4	CSANPLNIQYF	TGCAGTGCTAACCCCCTCAACATTCAGTACTTC
TRBD1	TRBV20-1	.	TRBJ2-7	CSAGGWTGGYEQYF	TGCAGTGCTGGGGGGTGGACAGGGGGCTACGAGCAGTACTTC
TRBD2	TRBV6-4	.	TRBJ2-7	CASSEREGPYEQYF	TGTGCCAGCAGTGAGCGGGAGGGCCCCTACGAGCAGTACTTC
.	TRBV20-1	.	TRBJ2-3	CSASYTVADTQYF	TGCAGTGCTAGTTATACCGTGGCAGATACGCAGTATTTT
TRBD2	TRBV20-1	many	TRBJ2-2	CSARSGTSGRPNTGELFF	TGCAGTGCTAGGTCCGGGACTAGCGGGAGGCCGAACACCGGGGAGCTGTTTTTT
.	TRBV28	.	TRBJ2-7	CASSLLNLGKQYF	TGTGCCAGCAGCCTATTAAACTTAGGGAAGCAGTACTTC
.	TRBV5-1	few	TRBJ2-5	CASRLAGVVRETQYF	TGCGCCAGCAGATTGGCAGGGGTGGTAAGAGAGACCCAGTACTTC
.	TRBV28	.	TRBJ1-1	CASTGIRVDAEAFF	TGTGCCAGCACCGGGATCCGGGTTGACGCAGAAGCTTTCTTT
.	TRBV20-1	many	TRBJ2-5	CSARDMGETQYF	TGCAGTGCTAGAGATATGGGAGAGACCCAGTACTTC
TRBD1	TRBV9	many	TRBJ2-7	CASSDPGQGYEQYF	TGTGCCAGCAGCGACCCGGGACAGGGGTACGAGCAGTACTTC
.	TRBV6-1	few	TRBJ2-3	CASSEWRGTINTDTQYF	TGTGCCAGCAGTGAATGGCGCGGAACAATAAACACAGATACGCAGTATTTT
.	TRBV5-1	many	TRBJ2-7	CASSFQGHEQYF	TGCGCCAGCAGCTTTCAGGGCCACGAGCAGTACTTC
.	TRBV5-1	few	TRBJ1-1	CASSSYRENTEAFF	TGCGCCAGCAGCTCGTACAGGGAGAACACTGAAGCTTTCTTT
TRBD1	TRBV20-1	few	TRBJ1-2	CSANQGADSYGYTF	TGCAGTGCTAATCAGGGGGCGGATTCCTATGGCTACACCTTC
.	TRBV5-1	few	TRBJ2-2	CASSLEGLSGELFF	TGCGCCAGCAGCTTGGAAGGACTATCCGGGGAGCTGTTTTTT
.	TRBV9	few	TRBJ1-2	CASSSGDGYGYTF	TGTGCCAGCAGCTCAGGGGATGGCTATGGCTACACCTTC
.	TRBV20-1	.	TRBJ2-7	CSASRSLVQYF	TGCAGTGCTAGTCGGTCACTCGTGCAGTACTTC
.	TRBV7-9	.	TRBJ1-4	CASSLASLGKLFF	TGTGCCAGCAGCTTAGCTTCTCTTGGAAAACTGTTTTTT
TRBD2	TRBV6-5	.	TRBJ2-1	CASSYRLAGGWRDEQFF	TGTGCCAGCAGTTACCGTCTAGCGGGAGGATGGAGGGATGAGCAGTTCTTC
.	TRBV20-1	.	TRBJ2-1	CSARVGSLTFEQFF	TGCAGTGCTAGAGTAGGGTCCCTCACTTTCGAGCAGTTCTTC
.	TRBV5-1	once	TRBJ2-1	CASSLEFEQFF	TGCGCCAGCAGCTTGGAGTTTGAGCAGTTCTTC
.	TRBV12-3/TRBV12-4	few	TRBJ1-1	CACHRQSNTEAFF	TGTGCCTGTCACAGGCAATCGAACACTGAAGCTTTCTTT
TRBD1	TRBV25-1	.	TRBJ2-5	CASTGGQETQYF	TGTGCCAGCACAGGGGGCCAAGAGACCCAGTACTTC
.	TRBV15	many	TRBJ2-3	CATGSGGRDTQYF	TGTGCCACCGGTAGCGGAGGTAGAGATACGCAGTATTTT
.	TRBV20-1	few	TRBJ2-5	CSASPHLETQYF	TGCAGTGCTAGCCCTCATCTCGAGACCCAGTACTTC
.	TRBV20-1	.	TRBJ2-1	CSAGRRQFF	TGCAGTGCCGGAAGGAGGCAGTTCTTC
TRBD2	TRBV15	few	TRBJ2-7	CATRELLAGGPHEQYF	TGTGCCACCAGAGAACTTCTAGCGGGAGGGCCCCACGAGCAGTACTTC
TRBD2	TRBV28	few	TRBJ2-5	CASSSGLVDSETQYF	TGTGCCAGCAGCTCCGGACTAGTTGATTCGGAGACCCAGTACTTC
.	TRBV5-1	.	TRBJ2-4	CASSDDLESQYF	TGCGCCAGCAGCGATGACCTGGAAAGTCAGTACTTC
TRBD2	TRBV20-1	few	TRBJ2-4	CSARESGGRNIQYF	TGCAGTGCTAGGGAGAGCGGGGGGAGGAACATTCAGTACTTC
TRBD2	TRBV10-3	.	TRBJ2-1	CAISEKLAGNNEQFF	TGTGCCATCAGTGAAAAACTAGCGGGAAACAATGAGCAGTTCTTC
TRBD1	TRBV29-1	.	TRBJ1-5	CSVRGQDNQPQHF	TGCAGCGTTCGGGGACAGGACAATCAGCCCCAGCATTTT
.	TRBV20-1	few	TRBJ1-4	CSARDLTENEKLFF	TGCAGTGCTAGAGATTTAACAGAGAATGAAAAACTGTTTTTT
.	TRBV7-9	.	TRBJ2-2	CASSPRLEMGELFF	TGTGCCAGCAGCCCACGACTCGAAATGGGGGAGCTGTTTTTT
.	TRBV20-1	few	TRBJ1-5	CSAGGLLGQPQHF	TGCAGTGCTGGCGGACTGCTCGGTCAGCCCCAGCATTTT
.	TRBV7-8	few	TRBJ2-1	CASSQRPAEQFF	TGTGCCAGCAGTCAAAGGCCAGCGGAGCAGTTCTTC
.	TRBV14	.	TRBJ2-7	CASSPAGRAYEQYF	TGTGCCAGCAGCCCCGCTGGGCGGGCCTACGAGCAGTACTTC
.	TRBV21-1	few	TRBJ2-3	CASSKGEGDTQYF	TGTGCCAGCAGCAAAGGAGAGGGGGATACGCAGTATTTT
TRBD2	TRBV7-2	.	TRBJ2-3	CASSLAGSSGADTQYF	TGTGCCAGCAGCTTAGCGGGGTCTAGCGGGGCAGATACGCAGTATTTT